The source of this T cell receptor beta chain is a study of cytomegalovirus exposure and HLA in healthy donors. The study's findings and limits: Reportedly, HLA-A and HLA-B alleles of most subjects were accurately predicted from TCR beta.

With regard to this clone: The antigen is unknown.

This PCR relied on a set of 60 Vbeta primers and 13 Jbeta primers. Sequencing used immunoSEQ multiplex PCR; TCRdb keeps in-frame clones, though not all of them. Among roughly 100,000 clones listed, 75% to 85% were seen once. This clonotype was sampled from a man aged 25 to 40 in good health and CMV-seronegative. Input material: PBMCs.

CDR3 loop: CASSERQGYSPLHF. In DNA form, the CDR3 reads TGTGCCAGCAGTGAAAGACAGGGGTATTCACCCCTCCACTTT. The chain carries TRBV2 and TRBJ1-6; 8 nucleotides line up with TRBD1. The CDR3 length is 14 residues. Germline values: CDR1 SNHLY, CDR2 FYNNEI. Unmatched junction bases numbered 2, after V lost 2 bases and J lost 8 bases.